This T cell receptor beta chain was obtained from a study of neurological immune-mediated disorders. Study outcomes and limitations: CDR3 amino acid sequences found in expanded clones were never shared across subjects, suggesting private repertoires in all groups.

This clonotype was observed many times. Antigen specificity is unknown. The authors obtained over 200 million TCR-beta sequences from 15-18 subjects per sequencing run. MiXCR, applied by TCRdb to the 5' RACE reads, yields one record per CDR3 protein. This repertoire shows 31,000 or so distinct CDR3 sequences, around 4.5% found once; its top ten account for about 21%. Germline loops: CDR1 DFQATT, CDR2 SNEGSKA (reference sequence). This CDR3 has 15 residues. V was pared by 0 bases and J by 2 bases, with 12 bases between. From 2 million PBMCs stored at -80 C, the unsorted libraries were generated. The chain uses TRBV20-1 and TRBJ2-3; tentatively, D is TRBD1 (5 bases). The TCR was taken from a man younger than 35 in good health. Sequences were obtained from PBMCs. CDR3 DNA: TGCAGTGCTAGAGATCTGGCAGGGTCCACAGATACGCAGTATTTT. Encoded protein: CSARDLAGSTDTQYF.